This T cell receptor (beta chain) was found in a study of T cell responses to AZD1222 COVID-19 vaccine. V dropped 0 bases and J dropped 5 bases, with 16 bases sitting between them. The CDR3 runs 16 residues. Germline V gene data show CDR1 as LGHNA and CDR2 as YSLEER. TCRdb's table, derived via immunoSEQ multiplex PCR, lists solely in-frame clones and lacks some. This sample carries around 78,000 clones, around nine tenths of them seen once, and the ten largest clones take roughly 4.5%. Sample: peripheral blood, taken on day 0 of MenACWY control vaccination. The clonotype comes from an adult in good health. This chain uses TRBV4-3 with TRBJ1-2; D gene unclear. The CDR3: CASSQDRRTNPYGYTF. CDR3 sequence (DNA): TGCGCCAGCAGCCAAGATCGGAGGACTAACCCTTATGGCTACACCTTC.